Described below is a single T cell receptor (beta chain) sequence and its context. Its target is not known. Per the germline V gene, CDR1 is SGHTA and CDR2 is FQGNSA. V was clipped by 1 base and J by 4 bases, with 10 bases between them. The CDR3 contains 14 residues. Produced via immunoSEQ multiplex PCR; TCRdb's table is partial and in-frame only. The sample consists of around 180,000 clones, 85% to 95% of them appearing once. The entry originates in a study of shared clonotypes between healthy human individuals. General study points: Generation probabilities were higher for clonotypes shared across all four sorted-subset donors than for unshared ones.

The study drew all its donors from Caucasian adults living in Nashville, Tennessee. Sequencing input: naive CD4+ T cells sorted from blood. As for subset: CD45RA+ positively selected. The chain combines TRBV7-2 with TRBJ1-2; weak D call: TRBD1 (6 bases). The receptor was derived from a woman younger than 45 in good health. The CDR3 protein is CASSLVGAGYGYTF. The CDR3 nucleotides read TGTGCCAGCAGCTTAGTGGGGGCGGGCTATGGCTACACCTTC.